The clone carrying this TCR beta chain was detected only a few times. Its target is unknown. Amplified TCR beta CDR3 regions derived from RNA transcripts. TCR CDR3 underwent first-round RT-PCR with the HTBI primer set. TCRdb called the multiplex PCR reads again in MiXCR, with one record for every CDR3 protein. The profile shows more than 500,000 distinct CDR3 sequences, roughly 14% of them singletons. Ophthalmopathy cases scored 3 or more on the Clinical Activity Score and 4 or more on NOSPECS grade, with duration below 3 months. Diagnoses rested on clinical symptoms, serum thyroxine and TRAb, thyroid ultrasound and orbital computed tomography. The sample comes from a study of T cells in Graves' hyperthyroidism and ophthalmopathy. Study conclusions and caveats: Peripheral blood also featured most of the thyroid clonotypes expanded above 0.001.

Trimming took 5 bases from V and 0 from J, leaving 17 bases between them. Germline values: CDR1 LNHDA, CDR2 SQIVND (reference sequence). The CDR3 has 18 amino acids. The sequenced sample consisted of blood. The chain links TRBV19 to TRBJ2-6; D unresolved. The source is a woman in her 40s with Graves' ophthalmopathy. CDR3 DNA sequence: TGTGCCAGTAGTCCTCCAGGTTGGCGGCTCTCTGGGGCCAACGTCCTGACTTTC. This encodes CASSPPGWRLSGANVLTF.